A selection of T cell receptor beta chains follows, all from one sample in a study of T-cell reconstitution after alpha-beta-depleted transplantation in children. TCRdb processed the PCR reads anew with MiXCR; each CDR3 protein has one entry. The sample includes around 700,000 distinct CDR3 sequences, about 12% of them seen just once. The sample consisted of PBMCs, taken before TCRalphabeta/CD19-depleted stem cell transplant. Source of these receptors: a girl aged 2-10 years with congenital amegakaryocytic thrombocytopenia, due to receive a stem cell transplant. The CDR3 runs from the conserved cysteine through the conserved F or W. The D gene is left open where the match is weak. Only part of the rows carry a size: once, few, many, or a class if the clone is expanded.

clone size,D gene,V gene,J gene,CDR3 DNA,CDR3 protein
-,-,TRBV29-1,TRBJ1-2,TGCAGCGTTGCCCTCCCCCCGGGGCTGGCGTATGGCTACACCTTC,CSVALPPGLAYGYTF
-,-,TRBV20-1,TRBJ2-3,TGCAGTGCTCGGGGGAGTGCGCTCACAGATACGCAGTATTTT,CSARGSALTDTQYF
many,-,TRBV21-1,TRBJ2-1,TGTGCCAGCAGCAAGCGGGGGTCCTACAATGAGCAGTTCTTC,CASSKRGSYNEQFF
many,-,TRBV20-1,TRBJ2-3,TGCAGTGCTAGAGATCTTAGGCAGGGGTTCACAGATACGCAGTATTTT,CSARDLRQGFTDTQYF
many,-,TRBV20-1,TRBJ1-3,TGCAGTGCGGGGCAGGGGAGTGGAAACACCATATATTTT,CSAGQGSGNTIYF
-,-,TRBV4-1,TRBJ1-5,TGCGCCAGCAGCCTTACCCGAGGGTATAGCAATCAGCCCCAGCATTTT,CASSLTRGYSNQPQHF
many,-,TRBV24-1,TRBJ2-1,TGTGCCACCAGTGAATCCGGGTCCCACTACAATGAGCAGTTCTTC,CATSESGSHYNEQFF
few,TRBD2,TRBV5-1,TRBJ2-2,TGCGCCAGCAGCTCCGGGACTAGCGGCGGGGAGCTGTTTTTT,CASSSGTSGGELFF
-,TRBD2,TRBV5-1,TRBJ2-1,TGCGCCAGCAGCTTTACTAGCGGGATCTCCGCCTACAATGAGCAGTTCTTC,CASSFTSGISAYNEQFF
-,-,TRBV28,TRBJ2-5,TGTGCCAGCAGTCCTACCCCGGGTACGAAAGAGACCCAGTACTTC,CASSPTPGTKETQYF
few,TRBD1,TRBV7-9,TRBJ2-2,TGTGCCAGCAGCGGGTTTAACAGGGGAACGTCCGGGGAGCTGTTTTTT,CASSGFNRGTSGELFF
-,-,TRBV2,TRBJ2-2,TGTGCCAGCACCCGGACAGGGAGGGATATCGGGGAGCTGTTTTTT,CASTRTGRDIGELFF
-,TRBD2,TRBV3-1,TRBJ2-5,TGTGCCAGCAGCCAAGATCAGCGGGAGTTCCGGGAGACCCAGTACTTC,CASSQDQREFRETQYF
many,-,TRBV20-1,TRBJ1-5,TGCAGTGCTTCCTTAGGCAATCAGCCCCAGCATTTT,CSASLGNQPQHF
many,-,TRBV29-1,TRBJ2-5,TGCAGCGTTGGTTGGGTAGGGGAAGAGACCCAGTACTTC,CSVGWVGEETQYF
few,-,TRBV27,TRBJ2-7,TGTGCCAGCATTAAGGGGTACGAGCAGTACTTC,CASIKGYEQYF
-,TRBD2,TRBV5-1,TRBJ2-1,TGCCCCAGCAGCTTGTGGTCTAGCGGGAGTAGAGATGAGCAGTTCTTC,CPSSLWSSGSRDEQFF
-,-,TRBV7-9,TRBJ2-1,TGTGCCAGCAGCTTATTAGAGGGGAAGGACGCCTACAATGAGCAGTTCTTC,CASSLLEGKDAYNEQFF
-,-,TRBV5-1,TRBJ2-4,TGCGCCAGCAGCTTGGAGGGACACGACAACATTCAGTACTTC,CASSLEGHDNIQYF
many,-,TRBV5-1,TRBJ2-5,TGCGCCAGCAGCCCCACAGGTAGAACACAGGAGACCCAGTACTTC,CASSPTGRTQETQYF
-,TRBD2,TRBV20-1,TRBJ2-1,TGCAGTGCTCACAGCGGGAGGGCCCCATGGGAGCAGTTCTTC,CSAHSGRAPWEQFF
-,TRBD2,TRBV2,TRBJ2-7,TGTGCCAGCACTAGGCTAGCGGGAAAATACTACGAGCAGTACTTC,CASTRLAGKYYEQYF
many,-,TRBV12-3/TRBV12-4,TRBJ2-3,TGTGCCAGCAGTCTCAGTCCCCTCAGGAGGGGCAAGGGTACGCAGTATTTT,CASSLSPLRRGKGTQYF
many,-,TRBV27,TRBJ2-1,TGTGCCAGCAGTTCCATACACAATGAGCAGTTCTTC,CASSSIHNEQFF
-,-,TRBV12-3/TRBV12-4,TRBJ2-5,TGTGCCAGCAGCCCAGGGGAGGAGGAGACCCAGTACTTC,CASSPGEEETQYF
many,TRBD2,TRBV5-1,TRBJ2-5,TGCGCCAGCAGCTTACTAGCGGGAGAAGAGACCCAGTACTTC,CASSLLAGEETQYF
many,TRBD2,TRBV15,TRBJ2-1,TGTGCCACCAGCGTCGTAGGACTAGCATCGAATGAGCAGTTCTTC,CATSVVGLASNEQFF
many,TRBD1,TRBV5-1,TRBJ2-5,TGCGCCAGCTGGCAAGGAGCAGGGGGTGAGACCCAGTACTTC,CASWQGAGGETQYF
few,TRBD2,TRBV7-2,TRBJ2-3,TGTGCCAGCAGCTCAATAGCGGGGATGACAGATACGCAGTATTTT,CASSSIAGMTDTQYF
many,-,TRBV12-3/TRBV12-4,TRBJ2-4,TGTGCCAGCAGTCCAAGGCAGGCCAAAAACATTCAGTACTTC,CASSPRQAKNIQYF
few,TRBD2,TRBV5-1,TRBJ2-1,TGCGCCAGCAGCCCGGGACTAGCGGGAGTTCGTTACAATGAGCAGTTCTTC,CASSPGLAGVRYNEQFF
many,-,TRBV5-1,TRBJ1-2,TGCGCCAGCAGCTTGAACGGCTTTTATGGCTACACCTTC,CASSLNGFYGYTF
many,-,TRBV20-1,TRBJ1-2,TGCAGTGCTAGAGGGTCGGGAGGGTTTTGGGGCTACACCTTC,CSARGSGGFWGYTF
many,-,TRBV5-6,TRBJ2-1,TGTGCCAGCAGCCCAGTTTGGGGTAATGAGCAGTTCTTC,CASSPVWGNEQFF
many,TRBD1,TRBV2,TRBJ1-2,TGTGCCAGCTCCGGGACAGGAGACTATGGCTACACCTTC,CASSGTGDYGYTF
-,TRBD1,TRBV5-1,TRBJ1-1,TGCGCCAGCAGATCCCTGGGACAGGGGGCGTCTGAAGCTTTCTTT,CASRSLGQGASEAFF
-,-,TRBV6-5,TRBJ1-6,TGTGCCAGCAGTTACTCCGGCAGGAGCTATAATTCACCCCTCCACTTT,CASSYSGRSYNSPLHF
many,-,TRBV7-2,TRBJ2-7,TGTGCCAGCAGCTTAGATCCGTTTAGCTCCTACGAGCAGTACTTC,CASSLDPFSSYEQYF
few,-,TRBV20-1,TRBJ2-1,TGCAGTGCTAGAGGGGTATCCTTCGCTGAGCAGTTCTTC,CSARGVSFAEQFF
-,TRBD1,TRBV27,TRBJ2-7,TGTGCCAGCAGCCTGACAGGGCGTAAGTCCCCCTACGAGCAGTACTTC,CASSLTGRKSPYEQYF
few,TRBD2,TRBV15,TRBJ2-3,TGTGCCACCAGCAGAGAACCCTCAGGGACTAGCGGGTCTACGCAGTATTTT,CATSREPSGTSGSTQYF
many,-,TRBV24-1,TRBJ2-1,TGTGCCACCAGTGATATCCGAAGTCCATCCTACAATGAGCAGTTCTTC,CATSDIRSPSYNEQFF
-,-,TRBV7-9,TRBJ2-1,TGTGCCAGCAGCCCTATGACTGGTCCCGACGATGAGCAGTTCTTC,CASSPMTGPDDEQFF
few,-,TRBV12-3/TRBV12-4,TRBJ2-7,TGTGCCAGCAGCCTCCTCGCGGAGGGATTCCACGAGCAGTACTTC,CASSLLAEGFHEQYF
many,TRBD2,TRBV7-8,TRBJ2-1,TGTGCCAGCAGCTACCCCCTAGCGGGGGGGGACAATGAGCAGTTCTTC,CASSYPLAGGDNEQFF
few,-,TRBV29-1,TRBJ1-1,TGCAGCGTTGAAGATACAGGGTTGGCTTTCTTT,CSVEDTGLAFF
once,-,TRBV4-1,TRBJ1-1,TGCGCCAGCAGCCAAGAAGTAGGTGAAGTAACCTACAAGGCTTTCTTT,CASSQEVGEVTYKAFF
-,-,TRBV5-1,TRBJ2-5,TGCGCCAGCAGCGAAGGATGGTTTGGAGAGACCCAGTACTTC,CASSEGWFGETQYF
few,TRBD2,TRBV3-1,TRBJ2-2,TGTGCCAGCTCCCGGGGGACTAGCGGGAGTACCGGGGAGCTGTTTTTT,CASSRGTSGSTGELFF
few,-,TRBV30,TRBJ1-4,TGTGCCTGGAGTGTCTTCCGTGGCACTAATGAAAAACTGTTTTTT,CAWSVFRGTNEKLFF
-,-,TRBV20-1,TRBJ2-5,TGCAGTGCTAGTCTGGATGAGACCCAGTACTTC,CSASLDETQYF
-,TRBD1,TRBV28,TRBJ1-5,TGTGCCAGCACAACCCAAGGACAGGGCAATCAGCCCCAGCATTTT,CASTTQGQGNQPQHF
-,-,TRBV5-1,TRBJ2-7,TGCGCCAGCAGCTTGGAGGGAGCTACCTACGAGCAGTACTTC,CASSLEGATYEQYF